The 3 T cell receptor beta chains below come from one sample, sequenced in a study of T cells after yellow fever vaccination. TCRdb passed the 5' RACE reads through MiXCR, listing each CDR3 protein once. Altogether approximately 160,000 distinct CDR3 sequences are present, roughly 9% being singletons, with the ten largest covering under 40%. Source: CD8+ T cells sorted from PBMCs, taken 45 days after the yellow fever booster vaccination. The receptors come from a man aged 18 to 35 who received the YFV17D yellow fever vaccine.

The chain combines TRBV2 with TRBJ1-3; D uncertain. CDR1 is SNHLY and CDR2 is FYNNEI in the germline V gene. Trimming cost V 3 bases and J 0 bases, with 6 bases left between them. The CDR3 sequence is 14 residues long. CDR3 DNA: TGTGCCAGCAGTGACCCCCGCTCTGGAAACACCATATATTTT. Translated: CASSDPRSGNTIYF.

V gene TRBV4-1 combines with J gene TRBJ2-7, with 12 bases lining up with TRBD2. Germline CDR1 is MGHRA and CDR2 is YSYEKL. The CDR3 spans 16 residues. V was clipped by 0 bases and J by 4 bases; unmatched bases: 4. The CDR3 DNA reads as TGCGCCAGCAGCCAAGAACTAGCGGGGGGATATTACGAGCAGTACTTC. Amino acids: CASSQELAGGYYEQYF.

Only a few counts were recorded for this clonotype. The genes are TRBV27 and TRBJ2-3; TRBD1 aligns across 7 bases. CDR1 and CDR2 (germline): MNHEY, SMNVEV (reference sequence). The CDR3 extends over 19 amino acids. Trimming took 0 bases from V and 4 from J; bases not matched to a gene: 16. The CDR3 sequence: CASSLSVSMRTGGPDTQYF. In DNA, the CDR3 is TGTGCCAGCAGTTTATCTGTAAGCATGAGGACAGGAGGTCCAGATACGCAGTATTTT.